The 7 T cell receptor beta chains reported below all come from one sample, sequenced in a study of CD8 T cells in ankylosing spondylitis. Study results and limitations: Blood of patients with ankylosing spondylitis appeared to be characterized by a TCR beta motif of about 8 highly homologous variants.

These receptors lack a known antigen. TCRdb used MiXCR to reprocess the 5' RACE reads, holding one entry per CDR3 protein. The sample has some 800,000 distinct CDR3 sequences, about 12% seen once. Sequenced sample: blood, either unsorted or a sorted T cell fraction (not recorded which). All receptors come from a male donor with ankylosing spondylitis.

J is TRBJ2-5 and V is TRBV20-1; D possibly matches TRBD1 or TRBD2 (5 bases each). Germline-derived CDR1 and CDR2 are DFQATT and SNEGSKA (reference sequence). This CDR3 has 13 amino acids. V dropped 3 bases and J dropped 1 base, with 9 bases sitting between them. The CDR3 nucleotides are TGCAGTGCTAGTTACGGGACCCAAGAGACCCAGTACTTC. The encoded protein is CSASYGTQETQYF.

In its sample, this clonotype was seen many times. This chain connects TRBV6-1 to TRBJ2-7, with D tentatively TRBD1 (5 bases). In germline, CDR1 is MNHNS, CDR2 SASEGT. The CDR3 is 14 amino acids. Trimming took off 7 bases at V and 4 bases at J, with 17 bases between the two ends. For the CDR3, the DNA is TGTGCCAGCAAGGGGAAGGGTACAGTGTACGAGCAGTACTTC. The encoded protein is CASKGKGTVYEQYF.

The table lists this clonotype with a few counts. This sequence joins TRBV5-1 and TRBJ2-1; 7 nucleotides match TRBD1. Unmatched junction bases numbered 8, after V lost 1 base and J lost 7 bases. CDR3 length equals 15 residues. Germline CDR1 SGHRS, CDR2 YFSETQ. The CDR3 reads CASSLLPATGNEQFF. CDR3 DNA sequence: TGCGCCAGCAGCTTGCTCCCCGCGACAGGGAATGAGCAGTTCTTC. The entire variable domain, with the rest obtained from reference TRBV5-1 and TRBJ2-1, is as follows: KAGVTQTPRYLIKTRGQQVTLSCSPISGHRSVSWYQQTPGQGLQFLFEYFSETQRNKGNFPGRFSGRQFSNSRSEMNVSTLELGDSALYLCASSLLPATGNEQFFGPGTRLTVL.

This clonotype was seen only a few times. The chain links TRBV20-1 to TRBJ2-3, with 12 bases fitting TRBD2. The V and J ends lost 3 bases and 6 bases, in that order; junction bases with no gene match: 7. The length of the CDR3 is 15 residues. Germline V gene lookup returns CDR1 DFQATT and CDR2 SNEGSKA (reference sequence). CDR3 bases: TGCAGTGCTAGGACGCGACTAGCGGGAGTTGATACGCAGTATTTT. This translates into CSARTRLAGVDTQYF.

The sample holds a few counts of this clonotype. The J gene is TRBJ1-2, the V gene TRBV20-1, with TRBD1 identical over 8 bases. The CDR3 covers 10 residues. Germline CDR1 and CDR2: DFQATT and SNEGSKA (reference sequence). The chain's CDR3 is CRGQGNGYTF. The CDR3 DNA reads TGCAGAGGACAGGGAAATGGCTACACCTTC.

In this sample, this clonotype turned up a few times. CDR3 residues: CASKGDPYNEQFF. CDR3 in DNA: TGTGCCAGCAAAGGGGATCCCTACAATGAGCAGTTCTTC. The rearrangement links TRBV6-6 to TRBJ2-1, with a tentative D call TRBD1 (5 bases). Germline CDR1 is MNHNY and CDR2 is SVGAGI (reference sequence). The CDR3 runs 13 residues. V was trimmed by 7 bases and J by 2 bases, leaving 9 bases between them.

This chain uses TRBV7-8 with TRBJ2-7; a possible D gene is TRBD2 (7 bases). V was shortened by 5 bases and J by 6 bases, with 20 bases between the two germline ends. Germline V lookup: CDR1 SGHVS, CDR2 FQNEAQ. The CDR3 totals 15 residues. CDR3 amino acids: CASSPHEGGRGEQYF. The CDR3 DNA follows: TGTGCCAGCAGCCCCCACGAGGGGGGGCGAGGCGAGCAGTACTTC.